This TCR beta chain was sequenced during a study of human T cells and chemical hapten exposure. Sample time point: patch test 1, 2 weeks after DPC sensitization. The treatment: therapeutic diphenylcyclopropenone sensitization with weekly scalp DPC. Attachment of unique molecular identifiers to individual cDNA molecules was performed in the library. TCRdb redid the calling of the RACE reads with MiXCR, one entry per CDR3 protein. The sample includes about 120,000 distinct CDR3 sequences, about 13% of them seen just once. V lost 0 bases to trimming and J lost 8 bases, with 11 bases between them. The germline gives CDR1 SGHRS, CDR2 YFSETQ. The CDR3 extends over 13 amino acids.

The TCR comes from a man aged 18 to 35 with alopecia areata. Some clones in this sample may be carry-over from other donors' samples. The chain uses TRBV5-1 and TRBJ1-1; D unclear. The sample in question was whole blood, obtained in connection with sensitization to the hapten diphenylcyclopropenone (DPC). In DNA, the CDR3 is TGCGCCAGCAGCTTGGGGCAGGAGAGAGAAGCTTTCTTT. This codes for CASSLGQEREAFF.